This T cell receptor (beta chain) is drawn from a study of OX40 agonist ivuxolimab in advanced cancers. Study-level background: Treatment of patients was with ivuxolimab, an agonistic anti-OX40 (CD134) antibody.

Libraries were prepared by immunoSEQ multiplex PCR; TCRdb keeps only in-frame clonotypes and omits some of them. In the table there are roughly 62,000 clones, 86% of which are singletons. The CDR3 covers 14 residues. The V end was cut by 4 bases, the J end by 1 base, with 9 bases between. Germline V gene data show CDR1 as MGHDK and CDR2 as SYGVNS. Baseline, cycle 4 day 1, and cycle 7 day 1 were the blood sampling points. This chain joins TRBV25-1 and TRBJ2-3, with D hard to call. This sequence was found in an adult with an advanced solid tumor such as melanoma, head and neck, liver or kidney cancer. Material: CD4+ or CD8+ T cells sorted from blood, obtained in a trial of the OX40 agonist ivuxolimab. CDR3 residues: CASSVYHGTDTQYF. In nucleotides, the CDR3 is TGTGCCAGCAGTGTCTACCACGGCACAGATACGCAGTATTTT.